The 30 T cell receptor beta chains in this list originate from one sample, sequenced in a study of read filtering for tumor transcriptome and immune sequencing. Molecular barcoded adaptors covering alpha/delta and beta/gamma chains were used on roughly 400 ng RNA. TCRdb reprocessed the reads with MiXCR, giving one entry per CDR3 protein. The table includes over 45,000 distinct CDR3 sequences, around a fifth detected once. The sample comprised a population of CD138-negative cells sorted from bone marrow. All receptors come from a donor at least 40 years old with multiple myeloma.

In this sample, this clonotype turned up many times. V and J are TRBV28 and TRBJ2-7; TRBD1 matches 9 bases. V trimming: 6 bases; J trimming: 5 bases; junction bases outside the gene matches: 8. The CDR3 runs 14 residues. Germline assignment: CDR1 MDHEN and CDR2 SYDVKM. CDR3 loop: CASSPGQGPNEQYF. The DNA of the CDR3 is TGTGCCAGCAGCCCCGGACAGGGGCCCAACGAGCAGTACTTC.

This clonotype was observed at least ten times. The chain combines TRBV24-1 with TRBJ2-1; TRBD1 matches 9 bases. The CDR3 loop spans 13 amino acids. Germline V lookup: CDR1 KGHDR, CDR2 SFDVKD. Trimming removed 12 bases from V and 8 bases from J; junction bases left unmatched: 10. The CDR3 sequence is CASRDRVSDEQFF. The DNA for the CDR3 is TGTGCCTCCCGGGACAGGGTGAGTGATGAGCAGTTCTTC.

By its share, this clonotype is medium-sized. V is TRBV18 and J is TRBJ2-1, with D unclear. V lost 0 bases, J lost 4 bases, and 7 bases lay in between. The CDR3 is 14 amino acids. CDR1 KGHSH and CDR2 LQKENI come from the germline V gene. The chain's CDR3 is CASSPPVGYNEQFF. CDR3 bases: TGTGCCAGCTCACCACCGGTGGGATACAATGAGCAGTTCTTC.

This clonotype appeared many times. One end of the junction fails to match germline, which may point to a read error. The rearrangement uses TRBV5-1 and TRBJ1-1; 7 nucleotides match TRBD1. The CDR3 is 11 amino acids. The germline gives CDR1 SGHRS, CDR2 YFSETQ. The CDR3 region is CASRGDTEAFF. The CDR3 bases are TGTGCCAGCAGGGGGGATACTGAGGCTTTCTTT.

This clonotype has ten or more counts. J is TRBJ2-1 and V is TRBV11-3, with TRBD2 as a possible D gene (6 bases). CDR1 and CDR2 (germline): SGHNT, YENEEA. The V gene lost 1 base and the J gene lost 2 bases, with 9 bases spanning the gap. The length of the CDR3 is 15 residues. The CDR3 DNA follows: TGTGCCAGCAGCTTAGGCACTAGCACCTACAATGAGCAGTTCTTC. This gives the protein CASSLGTSTYNEQFF.

This clonotype occurred many times. V and J are TRBV6-5 and TRBJ2-3; D is ambiguous. The CDR3 runs 11 residues. Trimming took 5 bases from V and 7 from J, leaving 7 bases between them. From germline, CDR1 is MNHEY and CDR2 SVGAGI. CDR3 nucleotide sequence: TGTGCCAGCAGTCATCATAATACGCAGTATTTT. As protein: CASSHHNTQYF.

Turning to this clonotype: A much larger clone is a single base away; this may be a read error. The CDR3 region is CASSSAGAGANVLTF. The DNA for the CDR3 is TGTGCCAGCAGCTCCGCAGGGGCCGGGGCCAACGTCCTGACTTTC. The genes are TRBV11-3 and TRBJ2-6; the D gene is possibly TRBD1 (6 bases). There are 15 residues in the CDR3. In germline, CDR1 is SGHNT, CDR2 YENEEA. V lost 4 bases, J lost 4 bases, and 11 bases lay in between.

This clonotype was found many times. This chain links TRBV20-1 with TRBJ2-3; D is ambiguous. The V gene's germline CDR1 is DFQATT and CDR2 SNEGSKA (reference sequence). This CDR3 contains 14 residues. V was shortened by 1 base and J by 4 bases, with 12 bases between the two germline ends. The CDR3 sequence is CSARVLLVPDTQYF. CDR3 nucleotides: TGCAGTGCTAGAGTCCTTTTGGTTCCAGATACGCAGTATTTT.

On this clonotype itself: An end of the junction does not agree with germline; a read error may underlie this. The gene calls are TRBV6-6 and TRBJ2-5; 10 bases are a match to TRBD2. The germline V gene has CDR1 MNHNY and CDR2 SVGAGI (reference sequence). This CDR3 comprises 16 residues. Here the CDR3 reads CACSYFLAGAPETQYF. Here the CDR3 DNA reads TGTGCCTGCAGTTACTTTCTAGCGGGGGCCCCAGAGACCCAGTACTTC.

This clonotype was detected many times. The J gene is TRBJ2-7, the V gene TRBV6-6; D possibly corresponds to TRBD2 (6 bases). Germline loops: CDR1 MNHNY, CDR2 SVGAGI (reference sequence). The germline V and J ends were trimmed by 6 bases and 0 bases, with 12 bases remaining between them. The CDR3 contains 14 residues. CDR3 coding DNA: TGTGCCAGCAGACAGGAGGGGAGCTCCTACGAGCAGTACTTC. Translating gives CASRQEGSSYEQYF.

This clonotype was seen more than once but under ten times. The CDR3 region has the DNA TGCGCCAGCAGCTCGGGGGAGGTCCCAAAAGAGACCCAGTACTTC. Its protein product is CASSSGEVPKETQYF. The rearrangement uses TRBV5-1 and TRBJ2-5, with D tentatively TRBD2 (6 bases). Per germline, CDR1 SGHRS and CDR2 YFSETQ. This CDR3 is 15 amino acids long. Trimming removed 3 bases from V and 3 bases from J, with 15 bases in between.

This clonotype has at least ten counts. The chain uses TRBV29-1 and TRBJ2-1; D is ambiguous. The CDR3 sequence is 14 residues long. The V end lost 7 bases, the J end lost 5 bases, and 18 bases lay between the germline ends. Germline-derived CDR1 and CDR2 are SQVTM and ANQGSEA. In DNA, the CDR3 is TGCAGCGCCTGGCGCTTGATAGGCCACAATGAGCAGTTCTTC. Translation gives CSAWRLIGHNEQFF.

This clonotype appeared many times. V usage is TRBV20-1 and J usage is TRBJ1-1; D ambiguous. The CDR3 has 14 residues. The germline gives CDR1 DFQATT, CDR2 SNEGSKA (reference sequence). V shed 6 bases and J shed 2 bases, with 16 bases lying between them. The CDR3 nucleotides are TGCAGTGCGACTGGGCTGGCAGACAACACTGAAGCTTTCTTT. It is translated as CSATGLADNTEAFF.

Worth noting for this clonotype: The final CDR3 position lacks the conserved phenylalanine or tryptophan, pointing to a likely read error. The chain recombines TRBV28 with TRBJ1-1, with a possible D match to TRBD1 (5 bases). V lost 8 bases and J lost 1, with 11 bases in between. The CDR3 extends over 13 amino acids. Germline V gene sequence: CDR1 MDHEN, CDR2 SYDVKM. The DNA of the CDR3 is TGTGCCAGCCTCGTACAGGAGAACACTGAAGCTTTCATT. Protein sequence: CASLVQENTEAFI.

This clonotype was seen at least ten times. The V gene is TRBV20-1, the J gene TRBJ2-5; D could derive from TRBD1 or TRBD2 (6 bases each). Trimming left V 6 bases short and J 5 bases short, with 13 bases between. The germline V gene has CDR1 DFQATT and CDR2 SNEGSKA (reference sequence). This CDR3 comprises 12 residues. In DNA form, the CDR3 reads TGCAGTGCCAGGGGTGGAGGGGAGACCCAGTACTTC. Translating it yields CSARGGGETQYF.

Many counts were recorded for this clonotype. The rearrangement joins TRBV5-1 to TRBJ2-2, with 12 bases lining up with TRBD2. CDR1 and CDR2 from the germline V gene are SGHRS and YFSETQ. J gave up 5 bases and V 3 bases, and 8 bases lay outside the gene matches. The CDR3 contains 17 residues. CDR3 sequence reads: CASSSPSGGADTGELFF. DNA for the CDR3: TGCGCCAGCAGCTCCCCTAGCGGGGGGGCCGATACCGGGGAGCTGTTTTTT. Variable domain in full (rest from reference TRBV5-1 and TRBJ2-2): KAGVTQTPRYLIKTRGQQVTLSCSPISGHRSVSWYQQTPGQGLQFLFEYFSETQRNKGNFPGRFSGRQFSNSRSEMNVSTLELGDSALYLCASSSPSGGADTGELFFGEGSRLTVL.

This clonotype appeared many times. The chain is built from TRBV28 and TRBJ2-1; D is perhaps TRBD1 or TRBD2 (6 bases each). Germline V gives CDR1 MDHEN, CDR2 SYDVKM. The CDR3 consists of 15 residues. V was trimmed by 4 bases and J by 2 bases, leaving 12 bases between them. CDR3 in DNA: TGTGCCAGCAGTTCCACGGGGGCCGCCTACAATGAGCAGTTCTTC. Its translation is CASSSTGAAYNEQFF.

This clonotype was observed many times. This chain connects TRBV7-9 to TRBJ2-5; 7 positions match TRBD1. In germline, CDR1 is SEHNR, CDR2 FQNEAQ (reference sequence). This CDR3 contains 13 residues. After removal of 4 bases from V and 5 bases from J, the junction contained 4 bases not matched to a gene. CDR3 coding DNA: TGTGCCAGCAGCTACAGGGGCGAGGAGACCCAGTACTTC. Amino acid sequence: CASSYRGEETQYF.

On this clonotype itself: This likely comes from a read error, as the CDR3 has no conserved phenylalanine or tryptophan at its end. V and J are TRBV11-2 and TRBJ2-3; TRBD2 matches at 8 bases. This CDR3 contains 15 residues. CDR1 is SGHAT and CDR2 is FQNNGV in the germline V gene. The J segment lost 4 bases and the V segment lost 2 bases, leaving 5 bases of the junction unmatched. CDR3 in amino acids: CASSLREGGADTQYL. The DNA of the CDR3 is TGTGCCAGCAGCTTACGGGAGGGCGGAGCAGATACGCAGTATCTT.

This clonotype was counted at least ten times. The chain employs TRBV28 and TRBJ2-7, with D uncertain. V lost 1 base and J lost 6, with 7 bases in between. Per the germline V gene, CDR1 is MDHEN and CDR2 is SYDVKM. The CDR3 is 12 amino acids. The CDR3 sequence: CASSLSGFEQYF. Here the CDR3 DNA reads TGTGCCAGCAGTTTATCCGGGTTCGAGCAGTACTTC. Complete variable domain (other parts from reference TRBV28 and TRBJ2-7): DVKVTQSSRYLVKRTGEKVFLECVQDMDHENMFWYRQDPGLGLRLIYFSYDVKMKEKGDIPEGYSVSREKKERFSLILESASTNQTSMYLCASSLSGFEQYFGPGTRLTVT.

This clonotype appeared a few times. With a much larger clone just one base away, this may be a read error. J is TRBJ2-7 and V is TRBV20-1; 9 bases fit TRBD1. The germline CDR1 and CDR2 sequences are DFQATT and SNEGSKA (reference sequence). With V trimmed by 7 bases and J by 6 bases, 10 bases remained unmatched. This CDR3 contains 13 residues. The CDR3 sequence is CSVHPGQGSEQYF. The CDR3 DNA sequence: TGCAGTGTTCATCCGGGACAGGGAAGCGAGCAGTACTTC.

This clonotype appeared many times. V gene TRBV2 combines with J gene TRBJ2-1, with 7 positions matching TRBD2. With 11 bases clipped from V and 6 bases from J, the junction kept 13 bases outside the gene matches. The CDR3 runs 14 residues. CDR1 and CDR2 from the germline V gene are SNHLY and FYNNEI. This CDR3 is CAHDRDYRGNEQFF. CDR3 in DNA: TGTGCCCACGACCGGGACTATCGGGGCAATGAGCAGTTCTTC.

The chain has TRBV6-5 and TRBJ2-7; D is ambiguous. Trimming pared 0 bases from V and 2 bases from J, leaving 8 bases between. The CDR3 has 14 residues. CDR1 is MNHEY and CDR2 is SVGAGI in the germline V gene. The CDR3 nucleotides read TGTGCCAGCAGTTACTCCTTCGGGCCCTACGAGCAGTACTTC. It encodes CASSYSFGPYEQYF.

This clonotype was picked up many times. The rearrangement joins TRBV5-4 to TRBJ2-1; possible D gene TRBD1, 5 bases. The V end was cut by 3 bases, the J end by 5 bases, with 15 bases between. Germline loops: CDR1 SGHNT, CDR2 YYREEE (reference sequence). The CDR3 has 15 amino acids. CDR3 residues: CASSSVLDRNNEQFF. CDR3 in DNA: TGTGCCAGCAGCTCCGTCCTTGACAGAAACAATGAGCAGTTCTTC.

This clonotype was counted at least ten times. V and J are TRBV19 and TRBJ2-7; D is uncertain. Trimming shortened V by 3 bases and J by 1 base, and 13 bases separated the two germline ends. The CDR3 totals 15 residues. The germline CDR1 and CDR2 sequences are LNHDA and SQIVND (reference sequence). CDR3 DNA sequence: TGTGCCAGTAGTATGACCGTCGGATGGTCCTACGAGCAGTACTTC. Its translation is CASSMTVGWSYEQYF.

A note on this clonotype: Just one base apart from a much larger clone, this may be a read error. The J gene is TRBJ2-1, the V gene TRBV19; 7 bases map to TRBD1. Germline CDR1 is LNHDA and CDR2 is SQIVND (reference sequence). The CDR3 totals 17 residues. CDR3 nucleotide sequence: TGTGCCAGTAGTATAGGGTCGACAGGGTCCTCCTACAATGAGCAGTCCTTC. This encodes CASSIGSTGSSYNEQSF.

A remark on this clonotype: It may be a read error: a sequence one base away is much more abundant. V and J are TRBV29-1 and TRBJ1-5; 12 bases are shared with TRBD1. Trimming cost V 6 bases and J 9 bases; bases outside gene matches: 12. The germline V gene has CDR1 SQVTM and CDR2 ANQGSEA. This CDR3 contains 15 residues. The chain's CDR3 is CSVSTGTGGSRPQHF. CDR3 DNA: TGCAGCGTCTCAACCGGGACAGGGGGCAGTCGGCCCCAGCATTTT.

Comment on this clonotype: A read error may be the cause here, since a much bigger clone is one base away. For the CDR3, the DNA is TGTGCCAGCAGTTACCCCCAGGGCCAGGGGGGTCAGCCCCAGCATTTT. Residues: CASSYPQGQGGQPQHF. This chain uses TRBV6-6 with TRBJ1-5; TRBD1 aligns across 7 bases. This CDR3 region has 16 residues. CDR1 is MNHNY, CDR2 SVGAGI, per germline (reference sequence). V shed 2 bases, J shed 6 bases, and the junction held 10 bases outside the gene matches.

This clonotype was seen repeatedly, ten times or more. V and J are TRBV6-1 and TRBJ2-7, with TRBD1 matching over 7 bases. There are 15 residues in the CDR3. The V gene end was trimmed by 6 bases and the J gene end by 0 bases; junction bases not matched to a gene: 8. Germline V gives CDR1 MNHNS, CDR2 SASEGT. The CDR3 is CASRNPDRNSYEQYF. Written as DNA, the CDR3 is TGTGCCAGCAGAAACCCGGACAGGAACTCCTACGAGCAGTACTTC.

Concerning this clonotype itself: Since a far larger clone is one base different, this is likely a read error. The V call is TRBV11-3, the J call TRBJ2-7; tentatively, D is TRBD1 or TRBD2 (5 bases each). Germline values: CDR1 SGHNT, CDR2 YENEEA. The length of the CDR3 is 15 residues. The CDR3 reads CAGSLAQGPSYEQYF. CDR3 DNA: TGTGCCGGCAGCTTAGCGCAGGGACCGTCCTACGAGCAGTACTTC. Supplemented by reference TRBV11-3 and TRBJ2-7, the full variable domain reads EAGVVQSPRYKIIEKKQPVAFWCNPISGHNTLYWYLQNLGQGPELLIRYENEEAVDDSQLPKDRFSAERLKGVDSTLKIQPAELGDSAVYLCAGSLAQGPSYEQYFGPGTRLTVT.